This T cell receptor (beta chain) was retrieved from a study of response to subunit inactivated influenza vaccine. Of note for this clonotype: Its antigen is as yet unknown. A much larger clone lies one base from this, so it may be a read error.

Study conclusions and caveats: The authors put forward the suggestion that each seasonal influenza vaccination may bring in only a limited number of new T cells.

The V gene's germline CDR1 is MNHEY and CDR2 SVGEGT. The CDR3 totals 14 residues. V lost 5 bases to trimming and J lost 5 bases, with 14 bases between them. TCRdb ran MiXCR on the RT-PCR reads and lists one entry per CDR3 protein. The top ten hold roughly 10% of the sample, which has roughly 790,000 distinct CDR3 sequences, about 20% seen once. The specimen was PBMCs from blood, collected 4 to 6 days after vaccination. The gene calls are TRBV6-2 or TRBV6-3 and TRBJ2-3; TRBD1 or TRBD2 may be the D gene (5 bases each). The TCR originated in a man aged 50 to 60 who received an inactivated influenza vaccine. The CDR3 protein is CASSTPGLEDTQYF. The CDR3 bases are TGTGCCAGCAGTACACCGGGGCTCGAAGATACGCAGTATTTT.